Each of the 3 T cell receptor beta chains below was sequenced from the same sample in a study of glioma-infiltrating T cells after dendritic cell vaccination (dated by TCRdb to the mid-2010s). Libraries were built with the immunoSEQ multiplex PCR assay. In its TCRdb copy, this immuneACCESS table keeps in-frame sequences only and misses some clones. Where compared with another copy, unresolved V genes explain less than half of these, and the others have no known cause. The sample table holds 100,000 or so clones, of which nearly 90% were seen once. The ten largest account for approximately 2.7% of the sample. The time point label on this specimen signifies: after dendritic cell vaccination, including at tumor progression/relapse. The material was blood, obtained after dendritic cell vaccination. The origin of the receptors is a human donor with glioblastoma.

The chain has TRBV5-1 and TRBJ1-6, with no clear D. Germline CDR1 is SGHRS and CDR2 is YFSETQ. V shed 0 bases and J shed 7 bases, with 17 bases lying between them. This CDR3 contains 17 residues. Here the CDR3 DNA reads TGCGCCAGCAGCTTGGATGGAGTCACCGGAGGGAATTCACCCCTCCACTTT. Its translation: CASSLDGVTGGNSPLHF.

The chain joins TRBV27 to TRBJ2-2; TRBD2 might be the D (5 bases). Germline assignment: CDR1 MNHEY and CDR2 SMNVEV (reference sequence). V lost 1 base and J lost 5, with 8 bases in between. The CDR3 loop spans 14 amino acids. The CDR3 nucleotides read TGTGCCAGCAGTTTATGGACTCAAACCGGGGAGCTGTTTTTT. Translated: CASSLWTQTGELFF.

The rearrangement joins TRBV2 to TRBJ2-5; possibly TRBD1 for D (5 bases). CDR3 length equals 15 residues. The ends were cut back, 2 bases at V and 2 bases at J, with 12 bases in the middle. CDR1 is SNHLY and CDR2 is FYNNEI in the germline V gene. This CDR3 reads CASSERWGEQETQYF. CDR3 in DNA: TGTGCCAGCAGTGAACGCTGGGGCGAACAAGAGACCCAGTACTTC. The whole variable domain, filled in from reference TRBV2 and TRBJ2-5, reads EPEVTQTPSHQVTQMGQEVILRCVPISNHLYFYWYRQILGQKVEFLVSFYNNEISEKSEIFDDQFSVERPDGSNFTLKIRSTKLEDSAMYFCASSERWGEQETQYFGPGTRLLVL.